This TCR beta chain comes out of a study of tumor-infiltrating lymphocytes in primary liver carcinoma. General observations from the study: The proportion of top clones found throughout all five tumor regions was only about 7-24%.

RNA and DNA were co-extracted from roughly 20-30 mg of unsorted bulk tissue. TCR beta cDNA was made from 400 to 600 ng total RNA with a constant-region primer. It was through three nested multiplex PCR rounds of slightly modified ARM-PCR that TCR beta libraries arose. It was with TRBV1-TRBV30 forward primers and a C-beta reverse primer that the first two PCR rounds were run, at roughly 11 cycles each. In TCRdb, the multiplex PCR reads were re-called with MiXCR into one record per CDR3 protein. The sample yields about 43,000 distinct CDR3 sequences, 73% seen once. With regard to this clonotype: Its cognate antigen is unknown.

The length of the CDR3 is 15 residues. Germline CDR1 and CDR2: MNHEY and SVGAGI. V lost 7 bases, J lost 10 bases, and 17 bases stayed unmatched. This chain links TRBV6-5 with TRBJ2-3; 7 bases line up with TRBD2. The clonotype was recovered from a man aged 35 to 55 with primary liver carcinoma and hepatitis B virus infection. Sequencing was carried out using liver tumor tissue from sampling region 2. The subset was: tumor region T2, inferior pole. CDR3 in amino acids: CASNPGLVGTGAQYF. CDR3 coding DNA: TGTGCCAGCAACCCAGGACTAGTGGGAACAGGTGCGCAGTATTTT.